These 13 T cell receptor beta chains originate from one sample sequenced in a study of blood T cell repertoires in COVID-19. Libraries were prepared by immunoSEQ multiplex PCR; TCRdb keeps only in-frame clonotypes and omits some of them. This table has approximately 54,000 clones, 90% appearing once. The sequencing sample was made of peripheral blood. The receptor set was obtained from a woman aged 40-49 years with active COVID-19.

The chain uses TRBV5-1 and TRBJ2-5; 10 bases map to TRBD2. V was pared by 4 bases and J by 1 base, with 10 bases of the junction left unmatched. The CDR3 totals 17 residues. The germline gives CDR1 SGHRS, CDR2 YFSETQ. The CDR3 sequence: CASSAGVSGGLQETQYF. The CDR3 region has the DNA TGCGCCAGCAGCGCGGGAGTTAGCGGGGGGCTCCAAGAGACCCAGTACTTC.

This sequence joins TRBV5-6 and TRBJ2-5; 15 nucleotides line up with TRBD2. This CDR3 contains 17 residues. V was pared by 6 bases and J by 2 bases, with 8 bases of the junction left unmatched. Per germline, CDR1 SGHDT and CDR2 YYEEEE. CDR3 sequence: CASTFLGTSGGQETQYF. The CDR3 DNA reads as TGTGCCAGCACCTTTCTAGGGACTAGCGGGGGGCAAGAGACCCAGTACTTC.

This chain connects TRBV12-3 or TRBV12-4 to TRBJ1-1; TRBD1 might be the D (6 bases). V shed 3 bases and J shed 3 bases, with 8 bases lying between them. The CDR3 is made up of 13 amino acids. The CDR3 is CASSFRTDTEAFF. The DNA for the CDR3 is TGTGCCAGCAGTTTTAGGACAGACACTGAAGCTTTCTTT.

The chain's CDR3 is CASSVEGASTDTQYF. CDR3 in DNA: TGTGCCAGCAGCGTAGAGGGGGCTAGCACAGATACGCAGTATTTT. The chain carries TRBV9 and TRBJ2-3; 7 bases fit TRBD1. There are 15 residues in the CDR3. CDR1 and CDR2 from the germline V gene are SGDLS and YYNGEE. V trimming: 0 bases; J trimming: 0 bases; junction bases outside the gene matches: 1.

This clone was counted once. This chain joins TRBV18 and TRBJ2-1, with D tentatively TRBD2 (6 bases). The germline CDR1 and CDR2 sequences are KGHSH and LQKENI. Trimming removed 6 bases from V and 10 bases from J, with 25 bases in between. This CDR3 has 16 residues. Here the CDR3 reads CASSRTGTDIGGEQFF. The CDR3 DNA reads as TGTGCCAGCTCGCGGACCGGGACGGACATTGGGGGGGAGCAGTTCTTC.

The chain combines TRBV12-3 or TRBV12-4 with TRBJ2-2; D not certain. Trimming cost V 5 bases and J 6 bases, with 7 bases left between them. The CDR3 runs 12 residues. The CDR3 loop reads CASSPIAGELFF. For the CDR3, the DNA is TGTGCCAGCAGTCCTATTGCCGGGGAGCTGTTTTTT.

The chain couples TRBV7-3 to TRBJ2-1, with 8 positions matching TRBD2. This CDR3 has 14 amino acids. The V gene end was trimmed by 4 bases and the J gene end by 6 bases; junction bases not matched to a gene: 5. Germline lookup yields CDR1 SGHTA and CDR2 FQGTGA. CDR3 in DNA: TGTGCCAGCAGCTCGATAGCGGGGCGCAATGAGCAGTTCTTC. Translation: CASSSIAGRNEQFF.

The chain couples TRBV5-1 to TRBJ1-4; TRBD1 is a possible D gene (5 bases). Germline CDR1 SGHRS, CDR2 YFSETQ. V was trimmed by 4 bases and J by 7 bases, leaving 11 bases between them. This CDR3 contains 13 residues. CDR3 sequence reads: CASSLQGIEKLFF. Written as DNA, the CDR3 is TGCGCCAGCAGCCTCCAGGGAATTGAAAAACTGTTTTTT.

The chain recombines TRBV4-1 with TRBJ1-2, with 11 bases lining up with TRBD1. Unmatched junction bases numbered 10, after V lost 0 bases and J lost 4 bases. This CDR3 spans 18 amino acids. The germline CDR1 and CDR2 sequences are MGHRA and YSYEKL. CDR3 residues: CASSQEGVGQGASYGYTF. Here the CDR3 DNA reads TGCGCCAGCAGCCAAGAGGGGGTCGGACAGGGGGCGTCCTATGGCTACACCTTC.

V and J are TRBV5-1 and TRBJ1-1, with 8 bases matching TRBD1. Germline CDR1 reads SGHRS; CDR2 reads YFSETQ. Losses at the gene ends were 3 bases for V and 4 bases for J; bases not matched to a gene: 2. There are 13 residues in the CDR3. The CDR3 region has the DNA TGCGCCAGCAGCTCGGACAGGGCCACTGAAGCTTTCTTT. This translates into CASSSDRATEAFF. The variable domain in full, with the rest retrieved from reference TRBV5-1 and TRBJ1-1, is KAGVTQTPRYLIKTRGQQVTLSCSPISGHRSVSWYQQTPGQGLQFLFEYFSETQRNKGNFPGRFSGRQFSNSRSEMNVSTLELGDSALYLCASSSDRATEAFFGQGTRLTVV.

The chain links TRBV5-1 to TRBJ1-2, with 7 bases aligning to TRBD1. Germline assignment: CDR1 SGHRS and CDR2 YFSETQ. The CDR3 has 17 amino acids. V lost 0 bases and J lost 4; bases outside the gene matches: 12. The CDR3 protein is CASSLDAGQARIYGYTF. CDR3 bases: TGCGCCAGCAGCTTGGATGCCGGACAGGCCCGAATCTATGGCTACACCTTC.

V usage is TRBV6-4 and J usage is TRBJ1-5; 7 bases are a match to TRBD1. This CDR3 is 17 amino acids long. Per the germline V gene, CDR1 is MRHNA and CDR2 is SNTAGT. Trimming removed 1 base from V and 6 bases from J; junction bases left unmatched: 12. The CDR3 nucleotides read TGTGCCAGCAGTGACTATCTTAGGAGGGGGCAAACTCAGCCCCAGCATTTT. Its protein is CASSDYLRRGQTQPQHF.

The CDR3 protein is CASSSGREGNSPLHF. The CDR3, as DNA: TGTGCCAGCAGTTCCGGCAGGGAGGGTAATTCACCCCTCCACTTT. The V call is TRBV6-5, the J call TRBJ1-6; D might be TRBD1 (5 bases). V lost 4 bases and J lost 6, with 13 bases in between. There are 15 residues in the CDR3. Per the germline V gene, CDR1 is MNHEY and CDR2 is SVGAGI.